This TCR beta chain is from a study of blood T cell repertoires in COVID-19. CDR3 size: 14 residues. Germline V gene lookup returns CDR1 LGHDT and CDR2 YNNKEL (reference sequence). V was trimmed by 4 bases and J by 2 bases, leaving 11 bases between them. Study processing details: By means of reference gene primer amplification, nucleated cell counts were estimated. The data were produced by immunoSEQ multiplex PCR, yet TCRdb's version contains in-frame clones alone and is incomplete. V and J calls and clone size are copied from that table; D and trimming were computed from the DNA. Seen here are 200,000 to 300,000 clones, around 83% observed once, and the top ten hold about 2.1%.

The chain employs TRBV3-1 (or the pseudogene TRBV3-2) and TRBJ1-2; D possibly corresponds to TRBD1 (6 bases). The specimen was peripheral blood. This TCR was recovered from a man aged 35-49 years who had recovered from COVID-19. CDR3 loop: CASSPSDRNYGYTF. CDR3 in DNA: TGTGCCAGCAGCCCTTCTGACAGGAACTATGGCTACACCTTC.